This T cell receptor (beta chain) was found in a study of blood T cell repertoires in COVID-19. Only in-frame clones appear in the TCRdb table, and some are missing; sequencing was by immunoSEQ multiplex PCR. Of 150,000 to 200,000 clones in the sample, approximately 81% were seen once. The V and J ends lost 2 bases and 2 bases respectively, with 9 bases between them. CDR1 is SGHRS and CDR2 is YFSETQ in the germline V gene. The CDR3 is made up of 14 amino acids. Patients of the Seattle cohort, enrolled during active infection, were followed longitudinally. The sample comprised peripheral blood. V usage is TRBV5-1 and J usage is TRBJ2-3; a possible D gene is TRBD2 (5 bases). This sequence originates from a woman aged 70-85 years with COVID-19, enrolled during active disease. In nucleotides, the CDR3 is TGCGCCAGCAGCTTCCCGACTAACACAGATACGCAGTATTTT. Translating it yields CASSFPTNTDTQYF.